This TCR beta chain originates from a study of cytomegalovirus exposure and HLA in healthy donors. General observations from the study: DRB1 showed the most TCR associations and HLA-C the fewest in a later analysis, as rates varied by HLA locus. In an earlier analysis, most TCR beta V segments were productive about 90% or about 30% of the time. The authors enumerated some 160 TCR beta chains as linked to cytomegalovirus.

The PCR contained 60 Vbeta and 13 Jbeta primers. Sequencing used immunoSEQ multiplex PCR; TCRdb keeps in-frame clones, though not all of them. This sample carries about 110,000 clones, around 69% of them seen once, and the ten largest clones take about 2.5%. A word on this clone: Its antigen is as yet unknown.

The V gene end was trimmed by 6 bases and the J gene end by 4 bases; junction bases not matched to a gene: 11. CDR3 length: 16 amino acids. Per the germline V gene, CDR1 is ENHRY and CDR2 is SYGVKD. This sequence joins TRBV10-3 and TRBJ1-2; 10 bases map to TRBD1. The sample comprised PBMCs. The sequence derives from a man aged 18 to 30 in good health and CMV-seronegative. CDR3 residues: CAISKQRQGAAYGYTF. Here the CDR3 DNA reads TGTGCCATCAGCAAGCAGAGACAGGGGGCGGCCTATGGCTACACCTTC.